This T cell receptor (beta chain) was sequenced during a study of blood T cells in healthy people across ages. Looking at the study overall: With template switching, about one barcoded beta molecule was captured per two T cells.

Germline V gene lookup returns CDR1 SGHRS and CDR2 YFSETQ. The CDR3 is 15 amino acids. Between the trimmed V and J ends, which lost 4 bases and 7 bases, there was a span of 15 bases. Together with a sample-barcoded 5' primer, a J-beta primer mix was included in a second PCR lasting about 7 to 12 cycles. Each of the cDNA molecules was tagged by a template-switch adaptor with 12 random nucleotides. From the 5' RACE reads, TCRdb called clonotypes with MiXCR, one entry per CDR3 protein. The table shows around 1,000,000 distinct CDR3 sequences, with 20% to 25% occurring only once. This clonotype came up a few times. In addition, the sample was reused for a study of T cells of mothers and their children. That paper notes: Slightly, though not significantly, more overlap was seen in related than in unrelated mother-child pairs.

The chain employs TRBV5-1 and TRBJ1-6; D possibly corresponds to TRBD1 (5 bases). What was sequenced was blood. This TCR came from a girl aged 2 to 10 in good health. CDR3 loop: CASSGGSGRNSPLHF. The DNA of the CDR3 is TGCGCCAGCAGCGGGGGATCAGGGCGAAATTCACCCCTCCACTTT. Drawing the rest from reference TRBV5-1 and TRBJ1-6, the complete variable domain is KAGVTQTPRYLIKTRGQQVTLSCSPISGHRSVSWYQQTPGQGLQFLFEYFSETQRNKGNFPGRFSGRQFSNSRSEMNVSTLELGDSALYLCASSGGSGRNSPLHFGNGTRLTVT.